The clone carrying this T cell receptor beta chain was recorded a few times. Its antigen is still unknown. The entry originates in a study of human T cells and chemical hapten exposure. The authors' processing: Counting gave a median of roughly 100,000 TCRs per sample, with values ranging from 23,224 to 690,600. Each CDR3 protein gets one entry after TCRdb re-called the RACE reads with MiXCR. These V and J calls derive from TCRdb rather than the authors' analysis. Counted here are 190,000 or so distinct CDR3 sequences, about 25% occurring once; the ten biggest clones make up over 2%. Study-level results: Controls had significantly fewer large CDR3 similarity clusters than were formed by expanded TCRs.

Trimming shortened V by 7 bases and J by 1 base, and 10 bases separated the two germline ends. CDR3 size: 14 residues. Germline V lookup: CDR1 ENHRY, CDR2 SYGVKD. Regarding time point: patch test 3, about 24 weeks after DPC sensitization. As for treatment: therapeutic diphenylcyclopropenone sensitization with weekly scalp DPC. The sample in question was whole blood, obtained in connection with sensitization to the hapten diphenylcyclopropenone (DPC). This clonotype originated in a woman aged 40 to 50 with alopecia areata. Some clones in this sample may be carry-over from other donors' samples. This chain joins TRBV10-3 and TRBJ2-2, with D uncertain. CDR3 region: CAITPTRNTGELFF. CDR3 DNA sequence: TGTGCCATCACCCCAACAAGGAACACCGGGGAGCTGTTTTTT.